This is a list of T cell receptor beta chains from one sample in a study of CD4 T cells in relation to SARS-CoV-2 and coronaviruses. The data were produced by immunoSEQ multiplex PCR, yet TCRdb's version contains in-frame clones alone and is incomplete. Here the sample spans roughly 68,000 clones, about 92% being singletons. Sequencing was performed on naive CD4+ T cells from PBMCs. The receptors originated from a human donor in good health. Both conserved end residues are trimmed from each CDR3. Each record gives: D gene, J gene, V gene, CDR3 protein. The D gene is left open where the match is weak.

D: .; J: TRBJ2-3; V: TRBV3-1/TRBV3-2; CDR3: ASSQVESSSSTDTQY
D: TRBD2; J: TRBJ2-7; V: TRBV5-1; CDR3: ASSFGTSGRMSYEQY
D: TRBD1; J: TRBJ2-4; V: TRBV5-4; CDR3: ASSLGTGRSKNIQY
D: TRBD1; J: TRBJ1-6; V: TRBV7-9; CDR3: ASSLEGTDSPLH
D: .; J: TRBJ1-5; V: TRBV9; CDR3: ASSPSHGQPQH
D: .; J: TRBJ1-5; V: TRBV12-3/TRBV12-4; CDR3: ASSLRGDQPQH
D: .; J: TRBJ1-2; V: TRBV18; CDR3: ASSPEGRLGYT
D: TRBD1; J: TRBJ2-7; V: TRBV28; CDR3: ASSQTGDEQY
D: TRBD2; J: TRBJ2-5; V: TRBV5-1; CDR3: ASSWGLAGQETQY
D: .; J: TRBJ2-1; V: TRBV19; CDR3: ASRATDEQF
D: .; J: TRBJ2-1; V: TRBV9; CDR3: ASSVDLGSYNEQF
D: TRBD2; J: TRBJ2-7; V: TRBV4-1; CDR3: ASSQRGTSRNYEQY